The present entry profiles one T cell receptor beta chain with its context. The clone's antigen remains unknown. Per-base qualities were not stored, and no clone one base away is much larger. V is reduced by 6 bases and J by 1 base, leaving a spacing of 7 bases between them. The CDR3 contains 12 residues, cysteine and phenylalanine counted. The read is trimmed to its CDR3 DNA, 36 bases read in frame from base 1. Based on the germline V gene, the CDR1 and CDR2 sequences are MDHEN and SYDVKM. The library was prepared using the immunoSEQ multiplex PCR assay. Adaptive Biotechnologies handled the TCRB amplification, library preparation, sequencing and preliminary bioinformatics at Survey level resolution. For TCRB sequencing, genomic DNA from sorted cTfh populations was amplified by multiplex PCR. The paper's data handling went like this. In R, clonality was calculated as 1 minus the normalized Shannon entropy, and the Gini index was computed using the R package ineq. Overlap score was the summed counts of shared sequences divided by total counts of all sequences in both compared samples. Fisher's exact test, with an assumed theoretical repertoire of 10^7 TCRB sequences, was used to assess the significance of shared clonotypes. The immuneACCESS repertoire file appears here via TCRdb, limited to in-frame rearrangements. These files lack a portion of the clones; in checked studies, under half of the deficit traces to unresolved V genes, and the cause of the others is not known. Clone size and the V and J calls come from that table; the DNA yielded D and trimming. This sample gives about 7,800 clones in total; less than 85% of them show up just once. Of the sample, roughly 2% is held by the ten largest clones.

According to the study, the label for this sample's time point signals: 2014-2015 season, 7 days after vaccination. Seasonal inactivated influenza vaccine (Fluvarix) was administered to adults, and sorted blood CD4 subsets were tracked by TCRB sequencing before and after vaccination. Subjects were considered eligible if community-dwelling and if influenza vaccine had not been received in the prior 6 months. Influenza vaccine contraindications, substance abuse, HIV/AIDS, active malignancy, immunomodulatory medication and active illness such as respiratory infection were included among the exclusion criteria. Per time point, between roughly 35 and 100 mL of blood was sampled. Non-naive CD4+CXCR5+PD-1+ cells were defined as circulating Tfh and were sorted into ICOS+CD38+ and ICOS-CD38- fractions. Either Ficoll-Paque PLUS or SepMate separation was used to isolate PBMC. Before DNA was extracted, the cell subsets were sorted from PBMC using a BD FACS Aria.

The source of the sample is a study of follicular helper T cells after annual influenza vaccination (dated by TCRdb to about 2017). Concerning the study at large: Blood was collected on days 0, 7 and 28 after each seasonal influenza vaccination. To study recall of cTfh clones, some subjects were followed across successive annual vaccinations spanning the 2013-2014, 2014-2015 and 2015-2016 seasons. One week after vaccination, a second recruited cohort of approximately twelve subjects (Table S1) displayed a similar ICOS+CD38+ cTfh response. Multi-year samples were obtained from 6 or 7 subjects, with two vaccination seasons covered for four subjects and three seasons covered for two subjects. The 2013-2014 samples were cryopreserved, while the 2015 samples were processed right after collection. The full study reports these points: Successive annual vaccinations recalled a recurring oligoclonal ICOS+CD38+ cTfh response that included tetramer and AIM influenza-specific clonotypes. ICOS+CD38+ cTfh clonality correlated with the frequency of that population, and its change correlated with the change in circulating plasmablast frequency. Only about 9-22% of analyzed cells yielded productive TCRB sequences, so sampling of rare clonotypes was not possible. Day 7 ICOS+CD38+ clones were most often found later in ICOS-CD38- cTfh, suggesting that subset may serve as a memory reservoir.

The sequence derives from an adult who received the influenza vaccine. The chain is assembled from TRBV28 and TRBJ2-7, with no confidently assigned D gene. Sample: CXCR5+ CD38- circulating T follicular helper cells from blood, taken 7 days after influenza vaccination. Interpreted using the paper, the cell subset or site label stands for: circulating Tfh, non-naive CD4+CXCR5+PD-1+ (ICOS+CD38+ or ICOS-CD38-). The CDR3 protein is CASRDGSYEQYF. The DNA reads TGTGCCAGCAGGGACGGGTCCTACGAGCAGTACTTC. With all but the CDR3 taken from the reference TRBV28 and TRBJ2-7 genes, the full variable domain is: DVKVTQSSRYLVKRTGEKVFLECVQDMDHENMFWYRQDPGLGLRLIYFSYDVKMKEKGDIPEGYSVSREKKERFSLILESASTNQTSMYLCASRDGSYEQYFGPGTRLTVT.